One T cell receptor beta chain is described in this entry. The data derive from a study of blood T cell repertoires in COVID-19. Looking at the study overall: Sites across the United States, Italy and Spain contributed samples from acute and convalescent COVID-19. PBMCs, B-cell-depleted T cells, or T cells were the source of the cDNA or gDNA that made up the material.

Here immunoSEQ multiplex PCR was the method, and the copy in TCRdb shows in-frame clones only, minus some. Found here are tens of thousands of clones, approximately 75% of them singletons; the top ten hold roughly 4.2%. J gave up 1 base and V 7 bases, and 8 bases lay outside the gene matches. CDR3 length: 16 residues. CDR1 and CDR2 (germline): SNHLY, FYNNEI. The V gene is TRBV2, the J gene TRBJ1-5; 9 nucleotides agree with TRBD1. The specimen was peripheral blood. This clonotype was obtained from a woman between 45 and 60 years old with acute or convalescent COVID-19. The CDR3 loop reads CASMGDRAVSNQPQHF. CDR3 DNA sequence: TGTGCCAGCATGGGGGACAGGGCGGTCAGCAATCAGCCCCAGCATTTT. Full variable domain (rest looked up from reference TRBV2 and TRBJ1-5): EPEVTQTPSHQVTQMGQEVILRCVPISNHLYFYWYRQILGQKVEFLVSFYNNEISEKSEIFDDQFSVERPDGSNFTLKIRSTKLEDSAMYFCASMGDRAVSNQPQHFGDGTRLSIL.